Listed below are T cell receptor beta chains from one sample, sequenced in a study of blood T cell repertoires in COVID-19. The data were produced by immunoSEQ multiplex PCR, yet TCRdb's version contains in-frame clones alone and is incomplete. The sample contains 150,000 to 200,000 clones, roughly four fifths of which appear only once. The sample comprised peripheral blood. The source of these receptors is a woman in her 70s with COVID-19, enrolled during active disease. CDR3s include the opening cysteine and the closing phenylalanine or tryptophan. A D gene is named only where the DNA matches it firmly. Size tells how often a clone was seen (once, few, many) or the class of an expanded clone, and some rows leave it out.

J gene,clone size,V gene,D gene,CDR3 length,CDR3 protein,CDR3 DNA
TRBJ2-1,-,TRBV7-8,-,15,CASSPPPGTYNEQFF,TGTGCCAGCAGCCCTCCCCCAGGGACCTACAATGAGCAGTTCTTC
TRBJ1-1,once,TRBV6-5,TRBD1,13,CAAKEGANTEAFF,TGTGCCGCCAAGGAGGGGGCGAACACTGAAGCTTTCTTT
TRBJ2-1,-,TRBV5-4,-,15,CASSLSVGVENEQFF,TGTGCCAGCAGCTTGTCGGTAGGAGTCGAAAATGAGCAGTTCTTC
TRBJ1-6,-,TRBV2,TRBD1,14,CASSVTGYNSPLHF,TGTGCCAGCAGCGTGACAGGGTACAATTCACCCCTCCACTTT
TRBJ1-1,-,TRBV13,-,14,CASSLPLRNTEAFF,TGTGCCAGCAGCTTACCTCTGAGGAACACTGAAGCTTTCTTT
TRBJ2-1,-,TRBV7-2,TRBD1,15,CASSPSRTGYNEQFF,TGTGCCAGCAGCCCGAGCCGGACAGGTTACAATGAGCAGTTCTTC
TRBJ2-2,-,TRBV5-1,-,15,CASSLDHRVTGELFF,TGCGCCAGCAGCTTGGATCACAGGGTGACCGGGGAGCTGTTTTTT
TRBJ1-2,-,TRBV6-2/TRBV6-3,-,18,CASSNLHGRGGGRDGYTF,TGTGCCAGCAGTAACCTCCACGGACGCGGCGGGGGCAGGGATGGCTACACCTTC
TRBJ1-2,-,TRBV6-2/TRBV6-3,-,12,CASSYEVAGYTF,TGTGCCAGCAGTTACGAAGTCGCGGGCTACACCTTC
TRBJ2-3,few,TRBV2,TRBD1,15,CASSRDSPFTDTQYF,TGTGCCAGCAGTAGGGACAGTCCCTTCACAGATACGCAGTATTTT
TRBJ1-4,-,TRBV7-2,-,13,CASSYGQDEKLFF,TGTGCCAGCAGCTATGGACAAGATGAAAAACTGTTTTTT
TRBJ1-2,-,TRBV6-2/TRBV6-3,-,15,CASSSGEPRIYGYTF,TGTGCCAGCAGTTCCGGGGAGCCGCGCATTTATGGCTACACCTTC
TRBJ2-7,once,TRBV27,-,12,CASSLPPYEQYF,TGTGCCAGCAGTCTCCCCCCCTACGAGCAGTACTTC
TRBJ1-6,-,TRBV7-9,-,14,CASSIIDANSPLHF,TGTGCCAGCAGCATTATAGATGCTAATTCACCCCTCCACTTT
TRBJ2-5,-,TRBV30,-,13,CAWSVLADETQYF,TGTGCCTGGAGTGTACTAGCCGATGAGACCCAGTACTTC
TRBJ1-5,-,TRBV2,-,15,CASSTSTGGGQPQHF,-
TRBJ2-2,once,TRBV5-6,TRBD1,17,CASSLAKGTGATGELFF,TGTGCCAGCAGCTTGGCCAAAGGGACAGGGGCCACCGGGGAGCTGTTTTTT
TRBJ1-1,once,TRBV6-5,-,13,CASSTVQVRQAFF,TGTGCCAGCAGCACAGTCCAGGTCCGTCAAGCTTTCTTT
TRBJ1-1,-,TRBV6-5,TRBD1,15,CASRILTGVNTEAFF,TGTGCCAGCAGGATATTGACAGGGGTGAACACTGAAGCTTTCTTT
TRBJ2-1,-,TRBV27,TRBD2,15,CASSSGTSSSNEQFF,TGTGCCAGCAGTTCCGGGACTAGCAGCTCCAATGAGCAGTTCTTC
TRBJ2-2,many,TRBV9,-,12,CASSAFPGELFF,TGTGCCAGCAGCGCCTTTCCCGGGGAGCTGTTTTTT
TRBJ2-1,-,TRBV5-1,TRBD1,16,CASSFEVGQGLGEQFF,TGCGCCAGCAGCTTCGAGGTTGGACAGGGTCTGGGGGAGCAGTTCTTC
TRBJ1-5,-,TRBV19,-,15,CASRLDSASNQPQHF,TGTGCCAGTCGACTCGACAGCGCTAGCAATCAGCCCCAGCATTTT
TRBJ1-3,-,TRBV2,-,16,CASIAGRAHQGNTIYF,TGTGCCAGCATCGCCGGCAGGGCCCACCAAGGAAACACCATATATTTT
TRBJ1-4,-,TRBV9,-,15,CASSVMGTLGEKLFF,TGTGCCAGCAGCGTGATGGGGACATTAGGCGAAAAACTGTTTTTT
TRBJ1-1,once,TRBV2,TRBD1,13,CASSRDRSTEAFF,TGTGCCAGCAGTCGGGACAGGAGCACTGAAGCTTTCTTT
TRBJ2-7,-,TRBV27,TRBD2,16,CASSPLAGGRTYEQYF,TGTGCCAGCAGTCCACTAGCGGGAGGCCGGACCTACGAGCAGTACTTC
TRBJ2-7,-,TRBV7-2,TRBD2,16,CASSATSGGVSYEQYF,TGTGCCAGCAGCGCGACTAGCGGGGGGGTCTCCTACGAGCAGTACTTC
TRBJ2-5,-,TRBV11-1,TRBD1,15,CASSLGTGGRETQYF,TGTGCCAGCAGCCTCGGGACAGGGGGCCGGGAGACCCAGTACTTC
TRBJ2-5,-,TRBV7-2,TRBD1,16,CASSLTGTGGRETQYF,TGTGCCAGCAGCTTGACCGGGACAGGGGGGCGAGAGACCCAGTACTTC
TRBJ1-4,-,TRBV30,TRBD1,17,CAWRRRPGQLGDEKLFF,TGTGCCTGGAGAAGAAGACCGGGACAGCTTGGGGATGAAAAACTGTTTTTT
TRBJ2-1,once,TRBV18,TRBD1,18,CASSPFGTQGASYNEQFF,TGTGCCAGCTCACCGTTCGGGACACAGGGGGCGTCCTACAATGAGCAGTTCTTC
TRBJ1-5,-,TRBV5-1,-,16,CASSLGPRASNQPQHF,TGCGCCAGCAGCTTGGGTCCCAGGGCGAGCAATCAGCCCCAGCATTTT